The 18 T cell receptor beta chains below were found in one sample sequenced in a study of cytomegalovirus exposure and HLA in healthy donors. PCR was performed using 60 Vbeta and 13 Jbeta primers. The table came from immunoSEQ multiplex PCR; TCRdb's copy has only in-frame clones and leaves some out. The sample holds under 150,000 clones; about 79% are singletons and the top ten take about 2.3%. Material: PBMCs. The receptor source for this set is a male donor in good health and CMV-seronegative.

CDR3 nucleotide sequence: TGCGCCAGCAGCCTATTGGGACTAGCGGGTCCCACCGGGGAGCTGTTTTTT. Translation gives CASSLLGLAGPTGELFF. This sequence joins TRBV4-1 and TRBJ2-2; TRBD2 matches 12 bases. The CDR3 has 17 residues. Losses at the gene ends were 4 bases for V and 4 bases for J; bases not matched to a gene: 7. CDR1 MGHRA and CDR2 YSYEKL come from the germline V gene.

The chain employs TRBV19 and TRBJ2-2; D not certain. V shed 6 bases and J shed 2 bases, with 13 bases lying between them. Per the germline V gene, CDR1 is LNHDA and CDR2 is SQIVND (reference sequence). The CDR3 consists of 15 residues. CDR3 in amino acids: CASRSGTPNTGELFF. The DNA for the CDR3 is TGTGCCAGTAGATCGGGTACACCTAACACCGGGGAGCTGTTTTTT.

The genes are TRBV19 and TRBJ2-7; possibly TRBD2 for D (5 bases). This CDR3 region has 13 residues. Germline CDR1 and CDR2: LNHDA and SQIVND (reference sequence). Trimming took 5 bases from V and 4 from J, leaving 12 bases between them. The CDR3 is CASSPGIGYEQYF. DNA of the CDR3: TGTGCCAGTAGTCCGGGGATCGGTTACGAGCAGTACTTC.

As regards this clone: Other DNA variants within this sample encode the same CDR3. The genes are TRBV5-1 and TRBJ1-1; 7 nucleotides match TRBD1. CDR1 is SGHRS and CDR2 is YFSETQ in the germline V gene. This CDR3 contains 14 residues. Trimming at V came to 2 bases and at J to 4 bases, leaving 5 bases not matched to a gene. In DNA form, the CDR3 reads TGCGCCAGCAGCTTAGACAGGGCGGGCACTGAAGCTTTCTTT. The encoded protein is CASSLDRAGTEAFF.

The V and J genes are TRBV29-1 and TRBJ1-1, with TRBD1 matching over 8 bases. Germline trimming cut 4 bases from V and 5 bases from J; bases unmatched to any gene: 9. The germline V gene encodes CDR1 SQVTM and CDR2 ANQGSEA. The CDR3 is made up of 14 amino acids. The CDR3: CSVASGGSRTEAFF. The CDR3 DNA sequence: TGCAGCGTTGCGTCAGGGGGCTCTAGAACTGAAGCTTTCTTT.

This rearrangement joins TRBV6-5 to TRBJ1-1, with 11 bases lining up with TRBD1. V lost 7 bases to trimming and J lost 5 bases; unmatched junction nucleotides: 9. Germline V gene sequence: CDR1 MNHEY, CDR2 SVGAGI. The CDR3 runs to 15 residues. CDR3 region: CASTEDRGLFTEAFF. In nucleotides, the CDR3 is TGTGCCAGCACCGAGGACAGGGGGCTCTTTACTGAAGCTTTCTTT.

V usage is TRBV4-1 and J usage is TRBJ2-1; TRBD2 agrees at 10 bases. Trimming removed 3 bases from V and 6 bases from J; junction bases left unmatched: 8. This CDR3 is 16 amino acids long. In germline, CDR1 is MGHRA, CDR2 YSYEKL. The CDR3 loop reads CASSHPSGRAGNEQFF. CDR3 coding DNA: TGCGCCAGCAGCCATCCCAGCGGGAGGGCCGGCAATGAGCAGTTCTTC.

The chain employs TRBV28 and TRBJ2-4; no clear D gene. The CDR3 totals 13 residues. Germline V gene lookup returns CDR1 MDHEN and CDR2 SYDVKM. Trimming removed 6 bases at V and 1 base at J, with 7 bases between. CDR3 sequence (DNA): TGTGCCAGCAGCTCTCGGGCCAAAAACATTCAGTACTTC. Protein: CASSSRAKNIQYF.

The genes are TRBV9 and TRBJ2-5, with 8 bases lining up with TRBD2. The length of the CDR3 is 15 residues. CDR1 and CDR2 from the germline V gene are SGDLS and YYNGEE. V dropped 3 bases and J dropped 2; count of bases not matched to a gene: 6. CDR3 in DNA: TGTGCCAGCAGCGCTTGGCTAGCGGGTCAAGAGACCCAGTACTTC. As protein: CASSAWLAGQETQYF. Filled out from reference TRBV9 and TRBJ2-5, the complete variable domain reads DSGVTQTPKHLITATGQRVTLRCSPRSGDLSVYWYQQSLDQGLQFLIQYYNGEERAKGNILERFSAQQFPDLHSELNLSSLELGDSALYFCASSAWLAGQETQYFGPGTRLLVL.

This clone was counted ten times or more. This chain joins TRBV4-2 and TRBJ2-5; D possibly corresponds to TRBD2 (5 bases). The CDR3 is 12 amino acids. CDR1 is LGHNA, CDR2 YNFKEQ, per germline. V was trimmed by 4 bases and J by 4 bases, leaving 7 bases between them. CDR3: CASSRGSETQYF. CDR3 DNA sequence: TGTGCCAGCAGCCGAGGGTCAGAGACCCAGTACTTC.

The chain uses TRBV4-3 and TRBJ2-1; TRBD2 matches 14 bases. The CDR3 length is 17 residues. V was clipped by 3 bases and J by 8 bases; unmatched bases: 9. Germline values: CDR1 LGHNA, CDR2 YSLEER. The CDR3 protein is CASSHLGLAGGQDEQFF. The CDR3 nucleotides are TGCGCCAGCAGCCACCTCGGACTAGCGGGAGGCCAGGATGAGCAGTTCTTC.

This clone was picked up one time. The V and J genes are TRBV5-4 and TRBJ1-5, with 9 nucleotides matching TRBD1. The CDR3 is 17 amino acids. J lost 3 bases, V lost 2 bases, and 9 bases had no gene match. CDR1 and CDR2 (germline): SGHNT, YYREEE (reference sequence). The CDR3 region has the DNA TGTGCCAGCAGCTTCGGGACAGGGCTAGACAACAATCAGCCCCAGCATTTT. Protein: CASSFGTGLDNNQPQHF.

The rearrangement links TRBV4-3 to TRBJ2-1; D ambiguous. This CDR3 comprises 16 residues. Germline V gene lookup returns CDR1 LGHNA and CDR2 YSLEER. The V end was cut by 6 bases, the J end by 8 bases, with 23 bases between. This CDR3 reads CASSRAGLPIVDEQFF. The DNA of the CDR3 is TGCGCCAGCAGTCGCGCTGGGCTCCCGATCGTAGATGAGCAGTTCTTC.

This chain connects TRBV7-9 to TRBJ2-5; a possible D gene is TRBD2 (7 bases). V lost 4 bases, J lost 5 bases, and 17 bases lay in between. This CDR3 contains 15 residues. CDR1 is SEHNR, CDR2 FQNEAQ, per germline (reference sequence). Here the CDR3 reads CASSSRGGIGETQYF. The CDR3 DNA reads as TGTGCCAGCAGCTCGAGGGGGGGAATTGGGGAGACCCAGTACTTC.

This clone was detected a few times. V is TRBV7-9 and J is TRBJ2-1; D remains ambiguous. Germline lookup yields CDR1 SEHNR and CDR2 FQNEAQ (reference sequence). V was clipped by 5 bases and J by 0 bases, with 20 bases between them. The CDR3 runs to 18 residues. CDR3 amino acids: CASSPRLGGTNSYNEQFF. The DNA for the CDR3 is TGTGCCAGCAGCCCTAGACTCGGCGGAACCAACTCCTACAATGAGCAGTTCTTC.

The chain combines TRBV7-8 with TRBJ1-1; D ambiguous. Germline values: CDR1 SGHVS, CDR2 FQNEAQ. V lost 6 bases to trimming and J lost 1 base, with 12 bases between them. The CDR3 contains 14 residues. DNA for the CDR3: TGTGCCAGCAGTTATACCCGGGAGAACACTGAAGCTTTCTTT. Protein sequence: CASSYTRENTEAFF.

This clone has only a few counts. The rearrangement uses TRBV6-5 and TRBJ2-1, with a possible D match to TRBD2 (5 bases). V was shortened by 2 bases and J by 0 bases, with 8 bases between the two germline ends. The CDR3 loop spans 15 amino acids. CDR1 is MNHEY and CDR2 is SVGAGI in the germline V gene. The CDR3 spells CASSYGGGSYNEQFF. In DNA form, the CDR3 reads TGTGCCAGCAGTTACGGCGGAGGCTCCTACAATGAGCAGTTCTTC.

The chain links TRBV2 to TRBJ2-2, with 7 bases aligning to TRBD2. Per germline, CDR1 SNHLY and CDR2 FYNNEI. The length of the CDR3 is 15 residues. J was trimmed by 3 bases and V by 7 bases; bases with no gene match: 8. The CDR3 sequence: CASTIGTTHTGELFF. The CDR3 bases are TGTGCCAGCACAATTGGGACTACTCACACCGGGGAGCTGTTTTTT.